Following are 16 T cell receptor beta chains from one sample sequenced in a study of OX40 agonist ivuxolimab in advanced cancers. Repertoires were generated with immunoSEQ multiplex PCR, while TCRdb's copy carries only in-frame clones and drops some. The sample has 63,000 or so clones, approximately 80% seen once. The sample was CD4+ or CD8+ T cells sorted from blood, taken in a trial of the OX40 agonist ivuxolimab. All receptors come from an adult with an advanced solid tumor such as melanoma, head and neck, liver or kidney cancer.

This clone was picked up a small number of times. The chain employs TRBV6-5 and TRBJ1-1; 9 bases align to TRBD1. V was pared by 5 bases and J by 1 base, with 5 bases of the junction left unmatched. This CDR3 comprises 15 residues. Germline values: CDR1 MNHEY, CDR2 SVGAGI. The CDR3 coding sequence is TGTGCCAGCAGTGCCAGACAGGGGGGGAACACTGAAGCTTTCTTT. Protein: CASSARQGGNTEAFF.

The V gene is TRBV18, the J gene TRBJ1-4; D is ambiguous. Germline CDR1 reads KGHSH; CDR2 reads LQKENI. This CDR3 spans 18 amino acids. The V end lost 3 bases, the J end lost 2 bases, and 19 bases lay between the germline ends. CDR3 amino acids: CASSPSSWTVPTNEKLFF. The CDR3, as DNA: TGTGCCAGCTCACCTAGCTCATGGACGGTTCCCACTAATGAAAAACTGTTTTTT.

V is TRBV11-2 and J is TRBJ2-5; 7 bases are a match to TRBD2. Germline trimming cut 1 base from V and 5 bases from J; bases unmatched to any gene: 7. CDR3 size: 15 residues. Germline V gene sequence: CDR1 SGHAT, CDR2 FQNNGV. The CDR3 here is CASSLVGGEMETQYF. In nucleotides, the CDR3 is TGTGCCAGCAGCTTAGTTGGGGGGGAGATGGAGACCCAGTACTTC. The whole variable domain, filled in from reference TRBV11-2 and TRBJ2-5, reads EAGVAQSPRYKIIEKRQSVAFWCNPISGHATLYWYQQILGQGPKLLIQFQNNGVVDDSQLPKDRFSAERLKGVDSTLKIQPAKLEDSAVYLCASSLVGGEMETQYFGPGTRLLVL.

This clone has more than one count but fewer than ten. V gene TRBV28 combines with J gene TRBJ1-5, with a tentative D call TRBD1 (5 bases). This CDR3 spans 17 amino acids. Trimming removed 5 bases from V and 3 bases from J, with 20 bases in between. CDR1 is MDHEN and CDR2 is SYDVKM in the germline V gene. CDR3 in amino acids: CASSPWPGGADNQPQHF. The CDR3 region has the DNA TGTGCCAGCAGTCCGTGGCCGGGAGGGGCGGACAATCAGCCCCAGCATTTT.

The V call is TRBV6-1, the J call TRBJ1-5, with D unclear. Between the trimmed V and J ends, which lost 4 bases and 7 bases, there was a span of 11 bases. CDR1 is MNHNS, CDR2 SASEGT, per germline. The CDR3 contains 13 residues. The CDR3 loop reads CASSVIREQPQHF. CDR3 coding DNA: TGTGCCAGCAGTGTCATCCGTGAGCAGCCCCAGCATTTT.

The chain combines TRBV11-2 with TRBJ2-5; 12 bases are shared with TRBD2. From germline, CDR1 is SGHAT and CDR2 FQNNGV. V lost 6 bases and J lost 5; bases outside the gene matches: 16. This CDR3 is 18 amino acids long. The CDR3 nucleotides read TGTGCCAGCAGTCCCGGTCCCATACTAGCGGGGGGCCGGGAGACCCAGTACTTC. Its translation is CASSPGPILAGGRETQYF.

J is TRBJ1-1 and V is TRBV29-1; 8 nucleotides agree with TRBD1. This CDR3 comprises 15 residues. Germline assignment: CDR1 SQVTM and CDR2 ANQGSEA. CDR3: CSVTTQTGVRTEAFF. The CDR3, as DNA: TGCAGTGTCACGACTCAGACAGGGGTCAGGACTGAAGCTTTCTTT. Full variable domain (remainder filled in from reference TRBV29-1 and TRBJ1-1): SAVISQKPSRDICQRGTSLTIQCQVDSQVTMMFWYRQQPGQSLTLIATANQGSEATYESGFVIDKFPISRPNLTFSTLTVSNMSPEDSSIYLCSVTTQTGVRTEAFFGQGTRLTVV.

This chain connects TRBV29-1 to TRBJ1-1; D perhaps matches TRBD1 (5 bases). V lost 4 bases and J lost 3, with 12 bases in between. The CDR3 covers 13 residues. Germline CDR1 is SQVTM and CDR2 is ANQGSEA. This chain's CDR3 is CSVGAGAHTEAFF. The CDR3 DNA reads TGCAGCGTTGGGGCCGGGGCGCACACTGAAGCTTTCTTT.

Here the CDR3 reads CASSFLRPTGVNTEAFF. The CDR3 DNA reads as TGTGCCAGCAGTTTCTTACGTCCGACAGGGGTGAACACTGAAGCTTTCTTT. The gene calls are TRBV28 and TRBJ1-1; 8 bases match TRBD1. V dropped 3 bases and J dropped 0; count of bases not matched to a gene: 9. The CDR3 is made up of 17 amino acids. CDR1 is MDHEN and CDR2 is SYDVKM in the germline V gene.

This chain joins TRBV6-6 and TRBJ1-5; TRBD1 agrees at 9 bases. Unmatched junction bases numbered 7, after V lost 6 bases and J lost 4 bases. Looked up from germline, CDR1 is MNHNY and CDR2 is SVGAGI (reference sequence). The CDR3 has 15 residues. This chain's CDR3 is CASRAGQGRNQPQHF. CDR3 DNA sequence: TGTGCCAGCAGGGCGGGACAGGGAAGAAATCAGCCCCAGCATTTT.

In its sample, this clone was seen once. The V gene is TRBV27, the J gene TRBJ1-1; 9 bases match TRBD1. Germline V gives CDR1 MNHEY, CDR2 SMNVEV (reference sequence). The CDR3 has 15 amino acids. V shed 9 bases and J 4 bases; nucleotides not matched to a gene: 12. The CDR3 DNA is TGTGCCAGGTCGTACCACAGGGGGCTGGGCACTGAAGCTTTCTTT. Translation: CARSYHRGLGTEAFF.

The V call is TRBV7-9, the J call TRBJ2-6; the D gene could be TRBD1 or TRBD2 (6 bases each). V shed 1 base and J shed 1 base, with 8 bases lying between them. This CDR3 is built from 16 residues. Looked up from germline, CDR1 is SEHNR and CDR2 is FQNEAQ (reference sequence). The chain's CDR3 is CASSLGGASGANVLTF. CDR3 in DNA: TGTGCCAGCAGCTTAGGGGGGGCTTCTGGGGCCAACGTCCTGACTTTC.

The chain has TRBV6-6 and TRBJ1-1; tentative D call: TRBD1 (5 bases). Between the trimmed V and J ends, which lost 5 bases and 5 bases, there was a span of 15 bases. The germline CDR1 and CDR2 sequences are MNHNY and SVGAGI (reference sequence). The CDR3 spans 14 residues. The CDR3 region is CASSTAAGRTEAFF. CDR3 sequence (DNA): TGTGCCAGCAGTACGGCCGCAGGGCGGACTGAAGCTTTCTTT.

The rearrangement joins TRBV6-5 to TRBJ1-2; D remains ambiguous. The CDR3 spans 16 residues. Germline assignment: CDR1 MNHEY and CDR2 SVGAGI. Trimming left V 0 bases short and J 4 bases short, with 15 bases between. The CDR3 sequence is CASSYSMASQTYGYTF. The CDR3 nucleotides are TGTGCCAGCAGTTACTCGATGGCATCACAGACCTATGGCTACACCTTC.

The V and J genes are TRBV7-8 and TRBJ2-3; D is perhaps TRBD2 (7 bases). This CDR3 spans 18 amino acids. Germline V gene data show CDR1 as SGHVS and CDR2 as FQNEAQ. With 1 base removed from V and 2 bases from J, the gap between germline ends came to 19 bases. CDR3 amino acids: CASSLVGGGGKPTDTQYF. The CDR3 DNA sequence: TGTGCCAGCAGCTTAGTTGGGGGCGGGGGCAAACCCACAGATACGCAGTATTTT.

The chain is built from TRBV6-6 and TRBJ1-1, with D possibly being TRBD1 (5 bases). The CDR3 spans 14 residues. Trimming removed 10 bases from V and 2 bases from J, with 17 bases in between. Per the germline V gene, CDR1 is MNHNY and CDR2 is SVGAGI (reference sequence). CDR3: CATTVRRGNTEAFF. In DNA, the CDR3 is TGTGCCACCACAGTTAGGCGGGGCAACACTGAAGCTTTCTTT.